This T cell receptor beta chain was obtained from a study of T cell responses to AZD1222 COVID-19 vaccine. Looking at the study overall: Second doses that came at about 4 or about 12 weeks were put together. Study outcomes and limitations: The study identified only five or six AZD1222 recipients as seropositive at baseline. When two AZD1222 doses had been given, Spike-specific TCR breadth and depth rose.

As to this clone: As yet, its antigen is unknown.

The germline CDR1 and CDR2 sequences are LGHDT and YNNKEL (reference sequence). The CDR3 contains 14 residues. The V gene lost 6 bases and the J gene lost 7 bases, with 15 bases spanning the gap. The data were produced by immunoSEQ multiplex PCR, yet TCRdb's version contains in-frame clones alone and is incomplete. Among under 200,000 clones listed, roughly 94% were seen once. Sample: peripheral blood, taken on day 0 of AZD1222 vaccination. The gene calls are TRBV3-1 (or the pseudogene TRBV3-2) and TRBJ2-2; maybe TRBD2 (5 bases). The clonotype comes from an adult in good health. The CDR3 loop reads CASRTTRVGGELFF. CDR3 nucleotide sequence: TGTGCCAGCAGGACAACTAGGGTAGGCGGGGAGCTGTTTTTT.